This T cell receptor (beta chain) emerged from a study of CD8 T cells in ankylosing spondylitis. The germline CDR1 and CDR2 sequences are SGHVS and FQNEAQ. V was pared by 2 bases and J by 5 bases, with 28 bases between. This CDR3 has 20 residues. As the method for making TCR beta libraries, quantitative 5'-RACE with molecular barcodes was used. TCRdb passed the 5' RACE reads through MiXCR, listing each CDR3 protein once. Of roughly 40,000 distinct CDR3 sequences in the sample, 8% to 13% were seen once. This clonotype came up many times. The source material was blood, either unsorted or a sorted T cell fraction (not recorded which). The receptor was derived from a male donor with ankylosing spondylitis or in good health (not recorded which). The rearrangement joins TRBV7-8 to TRBJ2-1, with D maybe TRBD2 (7 bases). CDR3 nucleotides: TGTGCCAGCAGCTTATGTGTGGGGGGGCCTACACATTGTCTTCACAATGAGCAGTTCTTC. Its translation is CASSLCVGGPTHCLHNEQFF.